This TCR beta chain was obtained from a study of cytomegalovirus exposure and HLA in healthy donors. This CDR3 has 14 amino acids. PCR was performed using 60 Vbeta and 13 Jbeta primers. Repertoires were generated with immunoSEQ multiplex PCR, while TCRdb's copy carries only in-frame clones and drops some. The sample yields 60,000 to 70,000 clones, roughly 73% seen once. V gene TRBV21-1 combines with J gene TRBJ2-3; the D call in the table, TRBD1, was not verified against the DNA. TRBV21-1 is noted as a pseudogene. The sample consisted of PBMCs. The receptor's source is a woman aged 40 to 50 in good health and CMV-seropositive. Written as DNA, the CDR3 is TGTGCCAGCAGCAAAGGACAGGGGGGGGATACGCAGTATTTT. Its translation is CASSKGQGGDTQYF.